The 14 T cell receptor beta chains presented below share a single source sample, sequenced in a study of T-cell memory formation after mild COVID-19. A single record per CDR3 protein comes from TCRdb applying MiXCR to the 5' RACE reads. The sample has over 95,000 distinct CDR3 sequences; about a fifth are singletons. The sequencing input was PBMCs or a T cell subset sorted from them (not recorded which). These receptor sequences come from a man between 18 and 35 years old who had mild COVID-19 (a few samples of this study predate the infection). Cell type and time point are not known.

The chain employs TRBV2 and TRBJ1-5; weak D call: TRBD1 (6 bases). V lost 7 bases to trimming and J lost 1 base, with 8 bases between them. The CDR3 has 13 amino acids. Germline V gene lookup returns CDR1 SNHLY and CDR2 FYNNEI. CDR3 region: CASKGGSNQPQHF. CDR3 DNA sequence: TGTGCCAGCAAAGGGGGGAGCAATCAGCCCCAGCATTTT.

The chain combines TRBV5-1 with TRBJ2-3, with no clear D. The CDR3 is 15 amino acids. Germline V gene lookup returns CDR1 SGHRS and CDR2 YFSETQ. V gave up 0 bases and J gave up 2 bases, with 10 bases separating them. CDR3 nucleotides: TGCGCCAGCAGCTTGGCCGAGTTCTACACAGATACGCAGTATTTT. It translates to CASSLAEFYTDTQYF.

This clonotype was seen repeatedly, ten times or more. CDR3 in amino acids: CASSYGPGRWEQYV. The DNA for the CDR3 is TGTGCCAGCAGTTACGGGCCAGGGCGATGGGAGCAGTACGTC. V usage is TRBV6-2 or TRBV6-3 and J usage is TRBJ2-7, with D possibly matching TRBD1 (5 bases). CDR1 is MNHEY and CDR2 is SVGEGT in the germline V gene. With 2 bases removed from V and 7 bases from J, the gap between germline ends came to 15 bases. The CDR3 length is 14 residues.

This clonotype was observed a handful of times. V and J are TRBV30 and TRBJ2-3; D is unresolved. There are 15 residues in the CDR3. Germline V lookup: CDR1 GTSNPN, CDR2 SVGIG (reference sequence). V was clipped by 3 bases and J by 4 bases, with 17 bases between them. CDR3 nucleotide sequence: TGTGCCTGGAGCACCACACAAGGCGGAGCAGATACGCAGTATTTT. It codes for CAWSTTQGGADTQYF.

The V gene is TRBV5-6, the J gene TRBJ2-4, with 11 bases identical to TRBD2. In germline, CDR1 is SGHDT, CDR2 YYEEEE. The V and J ends lost 0 bases and 8 bases, in that order; junction bases with no gene match: 10. CDR3 length equals 17 residues. The CDR3 spells CASSLAGLAGGRDIQYF. Here the CDR3 DNA reads TGTGCCAGCAGCTTGGCCGGATTAGCGGGGGGGCGGGACATTCAGTACTTC.

J is TRBJ2-5 and V is TRBV7-6, with TRBD2 as a possible D gene (5 bases). CDR1 and CDR2 (germline): SGHVS, FNYEAQ. V lost 4 bases and J 9 bases, leaving 9 bases between the germline ends. This CDR3 spans 11 amino acids. CDR3 region: CASSYTGAQYF. DNA of the CDR3: TGTGCCAGCAGCTACACCGGGGCCCAGTACTTC.

In this sample, this clonotype turned up a few times. The V and J genes are TRBV20-1 and TRBJ2-7; TRBD1 aligns across 7 bases. Germline V gene lookup returns CDR1 DFQATT and CDR2 SNEGSKA (reference sequence). J gave up 5 bases and V 0 bases, and 7 bases lay outside the gene matches. The CDR3 is made up of 14 amino acids. CDR3 protein: CSARDRQGVDEQYF. CDR3 DNA: TGCAGTGCTAGAGATAGACAGGGAGTAGACGAGCAGTACTTC.

This clonotype appeared many times. V usage is TRBV9 and J usage is TRBJ2-7; a weak D match, TRBD1 (5 bases). CDR3 size: 12 residues. Germline V lookup: CDR1 SGDLS, CDR2 YYNGEE. V was trimmed by 2 bases and J by 3 bases, leaving 6 bases between them. The CDR3 DNA follows: TGTGCCAGCAGCGTCGACAGCTACGAGCAGTACTTC. This sequence encodes CASSVDSYEQYF.

CDR3 coding DNA: TGTGCCTGGGCGGGACAGGGAACCTCTGGGGCCAACGTCCTGACTTTC. This translates into CAWAGQGTSGANVLTF. This chain links TRBV30 with TRBJ2-6, with 9 nucleotides matching TRBD1. In germline, CDR1 is GTSNPN, CDR2 SVGIG (reference sequence). V was pared by 5 bases and J by 0 bases, with 5 bases of the junction left unmatched. The CDR3 has 16 amino acids.

This sequence joins TRBV12-3 or TRBV12-4 and TRBJ2-3; the match to TRBD2 covers 12 bases. This CDR3 has 16 amino acids. V shed 6 bases, J shed 0 bases, and the junction held 4 bases outside the gene matches. The CDR3 nucleotides are TGTGCCAGCAGGTCGACTAGCGGGGGTAGCACAGATACGCAGTATTTT. Translated: CASRSTSGGSTDTQYF.

The CDR3 DNA follows: TGCAGTGCTAGATCAGGGGCCTACAATGAGCAGTTCTTC. Translated, it gives CSARSGAYNEQFF. The gene calls are TRBV20-1 and TRBJ2-1, with a weak D call TRBD1 (6 bases). The CDR3 contains 13 residues. Germline V lookup: CDR1 DFQATT, CDR2 SNEGSKA (reference sequence). Trimming took 2 bases from V and 2 from J, leaving 7 bases between them.

The CDR3, as DNA: TGTGCCAGCAGTGAACGGGGAGATTCTCTCTATGGCTACACCTTC. The encoded protein is CASSERGDSLYGYTF. The gene calls are TRBV2 and TRBJ1-2; no reliable D call. CDR1 SNHLY and CDR2 FYNNEI come from the germline V gene. Trimming removed 2 bases from V and 4 bases from J, with 14 bases in between. The CDR3 is 15 residues long.

The V gene is TRBV6-5, the J gene TRBJ2-3; no firm D call. V lost 0 bases and J 5 bases, leaving 9 bases between the germline ends. There are 14 residues in the CDR3. Germline CDR1 is MNHEY and CDR2 is SVGAGI. The CDR3 spells CASSYSAGGDTQYF. The CDR3 region has the DNA TGTGCCAGCAGTTACTCGGCAGGCGGAGATACGCAGTATTTT.

This clonotype appeared a few times. The CDR3 region is CASSYDSTEQYV. The CDR3 DNA follows: TGTGCCAGCAGTTACGACAGTACCGAGCAGTACGTC. This sequence joins TRBV6-2 or TRBV6-3 and TRBJ2-7, with D perhaps matching TRBD1 (5 bases). Between the trimmed V and J ends, which lost 2 bases and 6 bases, there was a span of 8 bases. This CDR3 comprises 12 residues. Germline V CDR1 and CDR2: MNHEY, SVGEGT.